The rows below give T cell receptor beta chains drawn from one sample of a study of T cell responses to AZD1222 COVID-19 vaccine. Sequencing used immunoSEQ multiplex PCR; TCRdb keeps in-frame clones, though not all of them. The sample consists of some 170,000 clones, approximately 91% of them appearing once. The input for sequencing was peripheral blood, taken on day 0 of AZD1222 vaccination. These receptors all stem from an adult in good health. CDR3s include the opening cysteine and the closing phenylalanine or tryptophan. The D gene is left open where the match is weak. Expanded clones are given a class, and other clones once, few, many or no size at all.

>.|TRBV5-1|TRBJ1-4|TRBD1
TGCGCCAGCAGCTTCTCACAGGGGAGCGCAACTAATGAAAAACTGTTTTTT
CASSFSQGSATNEKLFF
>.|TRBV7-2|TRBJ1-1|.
TGTGCCAGCAGCTTAGTCGCAGGGAACACTGAAGCTTTCTTT
CASSLVAGNTEAFF
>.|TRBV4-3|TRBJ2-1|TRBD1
TGCGCCAGCAGCCAATGGACAGGGATAGATCCCTACAATGAGCAGTTCTTC
CASSQWTGIDPYNEQFF
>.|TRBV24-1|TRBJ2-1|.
TGTGCCACCAGTGTAAGCGGCTCCTACAATGAGCAGTTCTTC
CATSVSGSYNEQFF
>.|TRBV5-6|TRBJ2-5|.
TGTGCCAGCAGCTTGACGTCTGGCGCAAGGGAAGAGACCCAGTACTTC
CASSLTSGAREETQYF
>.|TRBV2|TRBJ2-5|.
TGTGCCAGCAGTGAGTGGGGAAGCCAAGAGACCCAGTACTTC
CASSEWGSQETQYF
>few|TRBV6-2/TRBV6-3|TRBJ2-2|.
TGTGCCAGCAGTCAGGGACCGCGGTCCGGGGAGCTGTTTTTT
CASSQGPRSGELFF
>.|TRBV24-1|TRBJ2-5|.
TGTGCCACCAGTGCTAGCTTGGGGGAGACCCAGTACTTC
CATSASLGETQYF
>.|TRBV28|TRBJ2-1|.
TGTGCCAGCAGCCCAGCGTCGTACAATGAGCAGTTCTTC
CASSPASYNEQFF
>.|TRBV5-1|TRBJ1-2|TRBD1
TGCGCCAGCAGCACGCCGGGACAGGGGAATGGCTACACCTTC
CASSTPGQGNGYTF
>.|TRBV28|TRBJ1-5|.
TGTGCCAGCAGTTTACAGACAGCCGGGTTTGATCAGCCCCAGCATTTT
CASSLQTAGFDQPQHF
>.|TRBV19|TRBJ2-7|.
TGTGCCAGTAGTATCCGAGACTCCCTGTCCTACGAGCAGTACTTC
CASSIRDSLSYEQYF
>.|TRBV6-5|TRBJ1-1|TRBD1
TGTGCCAGCAGCTACGACAGGGTGGAGACTGAAGCTTTCTTT
CASSYDRVETEAFF
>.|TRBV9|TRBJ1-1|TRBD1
TGTGCCAGCAGCCCAGCATCCGGGACAGTGAACACTGAAGCTTTCTTT
CASSPASGTVNTEAFF
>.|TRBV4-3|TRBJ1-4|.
TGCGCCAGCAGCCAAGTAGGGGGATCGGGACTGTTTTTT
CASSQVGGSGLFF
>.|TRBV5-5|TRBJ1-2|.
TGTGCCAGCAGCTTGGTCCCCAGGGACGGCTACACCTTC
CASSLVPRDGYTF
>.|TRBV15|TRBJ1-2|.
TGTGCCACCAGCAGAGACAGAACTAACTATGGCTACACCTTC
CATSRDRTNYGYTF
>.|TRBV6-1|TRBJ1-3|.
TGTGCCAGCAGTGATCATGGGCCCAACACCATATATTTT
CASSDHGPNTIYF
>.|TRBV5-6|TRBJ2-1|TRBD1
TGTGCCAGCAGCTTCCCGTCGGTCTGGGGACAGGGTACGGACAATGAGCAGTTCTTC
CASSFPSVWGQGTDNEQFF
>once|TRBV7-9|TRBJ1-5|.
TGTGCCAGCAGCCCAGAGAATCAGCCCCAGCATTTT
CASSPENQPQHF
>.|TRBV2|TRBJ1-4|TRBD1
TGTGCCAGCAGCAACCCCGGGACAGGGTCTAATGAAAAACTGTTTTTT
CASSNPGTGSNEKLFF
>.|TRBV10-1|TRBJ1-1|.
TGCGCCAGCTCACGGAGGGGCGACACTGAAGCTTTCTTT
CASSRRGDTEAFF
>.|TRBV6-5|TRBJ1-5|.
TGTGCCAGCAGTTACTCTGGGGGCTATAGCAATCAGCCCCAGCATTTT
CASSYSGGYSNQPQHF
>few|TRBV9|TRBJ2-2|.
TGTGCCAGCAGCGTAGGGGGGATGAACACCGGGGAGCTGTTTTTT
CASSVGGMNTGELFF
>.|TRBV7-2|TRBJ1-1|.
TGTGCCAGCAGCATCGGGACTCCGGGCACTGAAGCTTTCTTT
CASSIGTPGTEAFF
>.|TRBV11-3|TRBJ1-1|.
TGTGCCAGCAGCTTGGGCTTGAACACTGAAGCTTTCTTT
CASSLGLNTEAFF
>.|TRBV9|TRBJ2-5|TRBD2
TGTGCCAGCAGCGTAGAAGCGGGAGGGATGGAGACCCAGTACTTC
CASSVEAGGMETQYF
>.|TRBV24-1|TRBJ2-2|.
TGTGCCACCAGTACCTGGCAGCACACCGGGGAGCTGTTTTTT
CATSTWQHTGELFF
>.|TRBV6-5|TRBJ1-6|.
TGTGCCAGCAGTTACTCGGCGGAAGCCACCATTACACCCCTCCACTTT
CASSYSAEATITPLHF
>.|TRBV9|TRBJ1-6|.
TGTGCCAGCAGCGTAGGGTGGAGGATCAGCTATAATTCACCCCTCCACTTT
CASSVGWRISYNSPLHF
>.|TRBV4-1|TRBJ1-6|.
TGCGCCAGCAGCCAGGGGATTTGGAATTCACCCCTCCACTTT
CASSQGIWNSPLHF
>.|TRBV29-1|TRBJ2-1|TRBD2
TGCAGCGTTCTCACGGGACTAGCGGGCCGCAATGAGCAGTTCTTC
CSVLTGLAGRNEQFF
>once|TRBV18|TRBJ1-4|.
TGTGCCAGCTCACCATACAGGGACACGAATGAAAAACTGTTTTTT
CASSPYRDTNEKLFF
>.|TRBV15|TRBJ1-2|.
TGTGCCACCAGCAGCGGGACACTCAAACAGGGCTACACCTTC
CATSSGTLKQGYTF
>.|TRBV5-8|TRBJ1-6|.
TGTGCCAGCAGCTTGTGGACTCCAGGTGTACCCCTCCACTTT
CASSLWTPGVPLHF